Shown below are 19 T cell receptor beta chains from a single sample sequenced in a study of T cell responses to AZD1222 COVID-19 vaccine. Produced via immunoSEQ multiplex PCR; TCRdb's table is partial and in-frame only. The table includes 150,000 to 200,000 clones, 92% detected once. The sample here was peripheral blood, taken 28 days after the second AZD1222 dose. These receptors all stem from an adult who received the AZD1222 COVID-19 vaccine.

The chain has TRBV5-1 and TRBJ1-1, with TRBD1 matching over 10 bases. The CDR3 consists of 17 residues. CDR1 is SGHRS and CDR2 is YFSETQ in the germline V gene. The V segment lost 4 bases and the J segment 4 bases; nucleotides outside the gene matches: 13. The CDR3 nucleotides are TGCGCCAGCAGCCCTCAAGGGCCCGGGACAGGGGCCACTGAAGCTTTCTTT. Residues: CASSPQGPGTGATEAFF.

V gene TRBV5-6 combines with J gene TRBJ2-4, with TRBD2 as a possible D gene (6 bases). The length of the CDR3 is 18 residues. V was shortened by 2 bases and J by 0 bases, with 18 bases between the two germline ends. Germline CDR1 reads SGHDT; CDR2 reads YYEEEE. CDR3 DNA: TGTGCCAGCAGCTTAACTTTTGCGGGACTCCTAGCCAAAAACATTCAGTACTTC. This gives the protein CASSLTFAGLLAKNIQYF.

The count of this clone is one. The rearrangement links TRBV3-1 (or the pseudogene TRBV3-2) to TRBJ1-3, with D maybe TRBD1 (5 bases). Trimming removed 10 bases at V and 0 bases at J, with 16 bases between. The CDR3 is 15 amino acids. Germline V gene sequence: CDR1 LGHDT, CDR2 YNNKEL (reference sequence). The CDR3 bases are TGTGCCACCGGGAGGGGCACCGCCTCTGGAAACACCATATATTTT. It encodes CATGRGTASGNTIYF.

This clone was detected only once. This chain connects TRBV7-9 to TRBJ1-1; D is undetermined. Trimming pared 5 bases from V and 3 bases from J, leaving 10 bases between. The CDR3 sequence is 13 residues long. CDR1 and CDR2 from the germline V gene are SEHNR and FQNEAQ (reference sequence). DNA of the CDR3: TGTGCCAGCAGCCCGGACCGGGACACTGAAGCTTTCTTT. Translated: CASSPDRDTEAFF. The variable domain in full, with the rest retrieved from reference TRBV7-9 and TRBJ1-1, is DTGVSQNPRHKITKRGQNVTFRCDPISEHNRLYWYRQTLGQGPEFLTYFQNEAQLEKSRLLSDRFSAERPKGSFSTLEIQRTEQGDSAMYLCASSPDRDTEAFFGQGTRLTVV.

V gene TRBV6-5 combines with J gene TRBJ1-2; a possible D gene is TRBD1 (6 bases). CDR3 length equals 16 residues. V was cut by 0 bases and J by 0 bases, with 11 bases left in between. Germline CDR1 reads MNHEY; CDR2 reads SVGAGI. This CDR3 is CASSYSDSLANYGYTF. The CDR3 bases are TGTGCCAGCAGTTACTCGGACAGCCTAGCTAACTATGGCTACACCTTC.

The V call is TRBV19, the J call TRBJ2-2; 9 bases fit TRBD1. The CDR3 totals 15 residues. Germline CDR1 is LNHDA and CDR2 is SQIVND (reference sequence). The junction had 4 bases not matched to a gene; V was cut back by 2 bases and J by 6 bases. CDR3 region: CASSIMGTGSGELFF. The CDR3 DNA follows: TGTGCCAGTAGTATAATGGGGACAGGGTCCGGGGAGCTGTTTTTT.

The chain links TRBV10-3 to TRBJ1-2; 8 positions match TRBD1. Trimming took 4 bases from V and 6 from J; bases not matched to a gene: 7. Germline values: CDR1 ENHRY, CDR2 SYGVKD. This CDR3 has 14 amino acids. CDR3 loop: CAISAGQGADGYTF. CDR3 DNA: TGTGCCATCAGTGCGGGTCAGGGGGCGGATGGCTACACCTTC.

The rearrangement links TRBV6-5 to TRBJ1-6; 10 nucleotides agree with TRBD1. The CDR3 is 16 residues long. Trimming removed 4 bases from V and 7 bases from J; junction bases left unmatched: 7. CDR1 MNHEY and CDR2 SVGAGI come from the germline V gene. The DNA for the CDR3 is TGTGCCAGCAGTTTTTCCCCGGGACAGGGGAATTCACCCCTCCACTTT. It is translated as CASSFSPGQGNSPLHF.

This chain joins TRBV5-6 and TRBJ1-4; D is unresolved. V was shortened by 0 bases and J by 6 bases, with 6 bases between the two germline ends. The CDR3 spans 13 residues. Germline CDR1 SGHDT, CDR2 YYEEEE. The CDR3 bases are TGTGCCAGCAGCTTGGCAGTACATGAAAAACTGTTTTTT. This encodes CASSLAVHEKLFF.

The chain employs TRBV5-4 and TRBJ1-1, with D possibly matching TRBD1 (5 bases). Germline CDR1 is SGHNT and CDR2 is YYREEE (reference sequence). The CDR3 covers 15 residues. Trimming left V 0 bases short and J 5 bases short, with 14 bases between. CDR3 DNA sequence: TGTGCCAGCAGCTTGGGGGTTCCGGGGGATACTGAAGCTTTCTTT. Its translation: CASSLGVPGDTEAFF.

The V and J genes are TRBV4-1 and TRBJ2-2, with D perhaps matching TRBD1 (6 bases). The length of the CDR3 is 16 residues. V was pared by 6 bases and J by 2 bases, with 16 bases between. The germline V gene encodes CDR1 MGHRA and CDR2 YSYEKL. CDR3 region: CASRPTGRKNTGELFF. The CDR3 DNA reads as TGCGCCAGCAGGCCCACAGGGAGAAAAAACACCGGGGAGCTGTTTTTT.

The J gene is TRBJ1-2, the V gene TRBV4-1; D is uncertain. The germline V gene encodes CDR1 MGHRA and CDR2 YSYEKL. Trimming stripped 0 bases from V and 2 bases from J, with 16 bases between. The CDR3 is made up of 17 amino acids. CDR3 sequence reads: CASSQEPGVGINYGYTF. CDR3 in DNA: TGCGCCAGCAGCCAAGAACCGGGAGTCGGAATAAACTATGGCTACACCTTC.

This clone was counted between two and nine times. The CDR3 loop reads CATSRELGGYTF. CDR3 in DNA: TGTGCCACCAGCAGAGAATTGGGGGGCTACACCTTC. The J gene is TRBJ1-2, the V gene TRBV15, with no clear D. Per the germline V gene, CDR1 is LNHNV and CDR2 is YYDKDF (reference sequence). There are 12 residues in the CDR3. The germline V and J ends were trimmed by 0 bases and 8 bases, with 7 bases remaining between them.

The gene calls are TRBV5-1 and TRBJ2-7; unclear D gene. The V and J ends lost 0 bases and 7 bases respectively, with 11 bases between them. This CDR3 comprises 13 residues. Germline CDR1 is SGHRS and CDR2 is YFSETQ. The CDR3 coding sequence is TGCGCCAGCAGCTTGGGGCAGCCTCGGGAGCAGTACTTC. Translated, it gives CASSLGQPREQYF.

This chain connects TRBV6-5 to TRBJ2-7; 8 positions agree with TRBD1. V dropped 6 bases and J dropped 7; count of bases not matched to a gene: 8. The CDR3 loop spans 13 amino acids. Per the germline V gene, CDR1 is MNHEY and CDR2 is SVGAGI. CDR3 residues: CASSDRGLYEQYF. CDR3 DNA: TGTGCCAGCAGCGACAGGGGCCTCTATGAGCAGTACTTC.

The chain combines TRBV5-1 with TRBJ1-2; 7 bases fit TRBD1. CDR1 and CDR2 (germline): SGHRS, YFSETQ. The CDR3 contains 13 residues. V lost 3 bases to trimming and J lost 3 bases; unmatched junction nucleotides: 2. The CDR3 protein is CASSSGTDYGYTF. CDR3 sequence (DNA): TGCGCCAGCAGCTCCGGGACAGACTATGGCTACACCTTC.

The V gene is TRBV5-5, the J gene TRBJ1-1; D ambiguous. The CDR3 totals 16 residues. The V gene lost 2 bases and the J gene lost 0 bases, with 14 bases spanning the gap. In germline, CDR1 is SGHKS, CDR2 YYEKEE (reference sequence). CDR3 in amino acids: CASSFLSPRLNTEAFF. In DNA form, the CDR3 reads TGTGCCAGCAGCTTTCTTTCCCCCAGATTGAACACTGAAGCTTTCTTT.

This clone was counted once. The V call is TRBV28, the J call TRBJ2-3; TRBD1 is a possible D gene (5 bases). The length of the CDR3 is 14 residues. V was shortened by 6 bases and J by 4 bases, with 14 bases between the two germline ends. CDR1 MDHEN and CDR2 SYDVKM come from the germline V gene. CDR3 loop: CASSPQGRADTQYF. The CDR3 bases are TGTGCCAGCAGCCCGCAGGGAAGGGCAGATACGCAGTATTTT.

The chain is built from TRBV9 and TRBJ2-2, with 11 bases matching TRBD2. V shed 8 bases, J shed 4 bases, and the junction held 13 bases outside the gene matches. Germline values: CDR1 SGDLS, CDR2 YYNGEE. There are 17 residues in the CDR3. CDR3 in DNA: TGTGCCAGTACCGATTTAGCGGGGGGGCGGAGCACCGGGGAGCTGTTTTTT. This translates into CASTDLAGGRSTGELFF. Combining the CDR3 with reference TRBV9 and TRBJ2-2 gives the whole variable domain DSGVTQTPKHLITATGQRVTLRCSPRSGDLSVYWYQQSLDQGLQFLIQYYNGEERAKGNILERFSAQQFPDLHSELNLSSLELGDSALYFCASTDLAGGRSTGELFFGEGSRLTVL.